The clone carrying this T cell receptor beta chain was observed a few times. Its antigen is currently unknown. This sample was taken from a study of blood T cells in healthy people across ages. Through a sample-barcoded 5' primer and a J-beta primer mix, a second PCR was run for roughly 7 to 11 cycles. All samples gave at least 3 million CDR3-containing paired-end reads. TCRdb passed the 5' RACE reads through MiXCR, listing each CDR3 protein once. Of about 730,000 distinct CDR3 sequences listed, roughly 45% were seen once; the top ten hold around a fifth. The donors, aged about 6 to 100, were healthy Caucasians from Russia. PBMCs numbering at least 6.5 million were isolated per sample. V was clipped by 0 bases and J by 1 base; unmatched bases: 5. The CDR3 consists of 16 residues. The germline V gene has CDR1 LGHDT and CDR2 YNNKEL (reference sequence). Study observations and caveats: Observed TCR beta diversity per million T cells went down as age went up. This fall followed a roughly linear course with age.

The sample comprised blood. This chain uses TRBV3-1 with TRBJ1-1, with 7 bases aligning to TRBD1. This receptor was taken from a woman aged 60-70 years in good health. The CDR3 DNA reads TGTGCCAGCAGCCAAGATCCGGGACAGCAGAACACTGAAGCTTTCTTT. Its protein product is CASSQDPGQQNTEAFF.